The sample holds many counts of the clone carrying this T cell receptor beta chain. Amplification targeted the TCR beta CDR3 regions, with RNA transcripts as the source material. Investigators did first-round RT-PCR with HTBI primers, then second-round multiplex PCR. TCRdb re-derived calls from the multiplex PCR reads in MiXCR, one entry per CDR3 protein. This table has roughly 1.1 million distinct CDR3 sequences, about 38% appearing once. These data come from a study of Graves' ophthalmopathy and Graves' hyperthyroidism. The sequencing sample was made of peripheral blood or thyroid tissue (not recorded which). The TCR was taken from an adult man with Graves' hyperthyroidism.

The CDR3 sequence: CASSLIPGQHYEQYF. DNA for the CDR3: TGTGCCAGCAGCTTAATTCCGGGACAGCACTACGAGCAGTACTTC. The chain has TRBV7-8 and TRBJ2-7; 7 bases are a match to TRBD1. With 2 bases clipped from V and 3 bases from J, the junction kept 7 bases outside the gene matches. CDR3 length: 15 residues. Germline values: CDR1 SGHVS, CDR2 FQNEAQ. Filled out from reference TRBV7-8 and TRBJ2-7, the complete variable domain reads GAGVSQSPRYKVAKRGQDVALRCDPISGHVSLFWYQQALGQGPEFLTYFQNEAQLDKSGLPSDRFFAERPEGSVSTLKIQRTQQEDSAVYLCASSLIPGQHYEQYFGPGTRLTVT.